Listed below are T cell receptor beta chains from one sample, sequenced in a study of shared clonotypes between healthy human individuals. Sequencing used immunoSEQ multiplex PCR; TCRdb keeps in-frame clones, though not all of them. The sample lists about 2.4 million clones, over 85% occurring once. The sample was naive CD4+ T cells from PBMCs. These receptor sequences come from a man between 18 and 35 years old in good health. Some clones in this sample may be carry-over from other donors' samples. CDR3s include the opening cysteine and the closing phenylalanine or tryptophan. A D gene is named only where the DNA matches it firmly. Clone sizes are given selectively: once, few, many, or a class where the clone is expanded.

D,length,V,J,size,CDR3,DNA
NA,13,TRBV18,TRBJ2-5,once,CASSPRKQETQYF,TGTGCCAGCTCACCACGAAAGCAAGAGACCCAGTACTTC
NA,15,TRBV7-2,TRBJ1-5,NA,CASSPGTPINQPQHF,TGTGCCAGCAGCCCCGGGACACCTATCAATCAGCCCCAGCATTTT
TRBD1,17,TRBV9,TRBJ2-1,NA,CASSVETGGTPYNEQFF,TGTGCCAGCAGCGTAGAGACAGGGGGGACCCCCTACAATGAGCAGTTCTTC
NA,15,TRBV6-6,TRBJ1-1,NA,CASSRTATGNTEAFF,TGTGCCAGCAGTCGTACGGCAACGGGGAACACTGAAGCTTTCTTT
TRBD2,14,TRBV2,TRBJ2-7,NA,CASKGAAGGHEQYF,TGTGCCAGCAAGGGGGCAGCGGGAGGGCACGAGCAGTACTTC
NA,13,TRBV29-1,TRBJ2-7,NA,CSVGTGGLWEQYF,TGCAGCGTGGGTACAGGCGGCTTGTGGGAGCAGTACTTC
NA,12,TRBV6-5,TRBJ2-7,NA,CASSRAGVEQYF,TGTGCCAGCAGCCGGGCAGGGGTCGAGCAGTACTTC
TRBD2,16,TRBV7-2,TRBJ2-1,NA,CASSLGALAVYNEQFF,TGTGCCAGCAGCTTAGGAGCTCTAGCGGTATACAATGAGCAGTTCTTC
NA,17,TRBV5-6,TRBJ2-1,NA,CASSRRVSGISYNEQFF,TGTGCCAGCAGCCGCAGGGTATCGGGTATATCCTACAATGAGCAGTTCTTC
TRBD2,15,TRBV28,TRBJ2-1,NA,CASSPLAGAYNEQFF,TGTGCCAGCAGTCCGCTAGCGGGAGCGTACAATGAGCAGTTCTTC
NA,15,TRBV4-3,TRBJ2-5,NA,CASSQGQTYQETQYF,TGCGCCAGCAGCCAAGGACAGACGTACCAAGAGACCCAGTACTTC
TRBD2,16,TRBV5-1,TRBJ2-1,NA,CASSLATSPAGGEQFF,TGCGCCAGCAGCTTGGCCACTTCTCCCGCGGGGGGTGAGCAGTTCTTC
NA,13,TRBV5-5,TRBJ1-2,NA,CASSYNSDYGYTF,TGTGCCAGCAGCTATAACTCAGACTATGGCTACACCTTC
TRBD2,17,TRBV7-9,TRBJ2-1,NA,CASSLGLAGDEDNEQFF,TGTGCCAGCAGCTTGGGGCTAGCGGGAGATGAGGACAATGAGCAGTTCTTC
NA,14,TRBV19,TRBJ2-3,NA,CANPPWGIADTQYF,TGTGCCAACCCCCCCTGGGGGATCGCAGATACGCAGTATTTT
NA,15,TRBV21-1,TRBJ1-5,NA,CASSRNKGRHQPQHF,TGTGCCAGCAGCCGGAACAAAGGAAGACATCAGCCCCAGCATTTT
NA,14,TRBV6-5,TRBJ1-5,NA,CASSYGGWGQPQHF,TGTGCCAGCAGTTACGGCGGTTGGGGGCAGCCCCAGCATTTT
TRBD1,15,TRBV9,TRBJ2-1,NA,CASSPHRGPYNEQFF,TGTGCCAGCAGCCCGCATAGGGGGCCCTACAATGAGCAGTTCTTC
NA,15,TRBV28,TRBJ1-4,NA,CASSFSGGPNEKLFF,TGTGCCAGCAGTTTCTCCGGTGGACCTAATGAAAAACTGTTTTTT
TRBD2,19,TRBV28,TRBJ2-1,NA,CASTPGGASGRALGNEQFF,TGTGCCAGCACCCCCGGGGGGGCTAGCGGGAGGGCCCTCGGGAATGAGCAGTTCTTC
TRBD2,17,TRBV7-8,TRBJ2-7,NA,CASSLGGLAGVAHEQYF,TGTGCCAGCAGCTTGGGGGGACTAGCGGGAGTAGCGCACGAGCAGTACTTC
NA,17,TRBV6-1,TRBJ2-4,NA,CASSEAHLTPLRGIQYF,TGTGCCAGCAGTGAAGCCCACCTGACTCCTCTTAGGGGCATTCAGTACTTC
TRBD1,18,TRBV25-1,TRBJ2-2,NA,CASSEVPGQGFRTGELFF,TGTGCCAGCAGTGAAGTCCCCGGACAGGGATTTAGGACCGGGGAGCTGTTTTTT
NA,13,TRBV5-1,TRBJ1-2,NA,CASSLEGGYGYTF,TGCGCCAGCAGCTTGGAGGGAGGCTATGGCTACACCTTC
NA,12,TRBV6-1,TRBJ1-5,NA,CASDGVPQPQHF,TGTGCCTCGGACGGGGTGCCTCAGCCCCAGCATTTT
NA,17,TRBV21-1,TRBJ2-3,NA,CASSNGGGRQNTDTQYF,TGTGCCAGCAGCAACGGGGGAGGCAGGCAAAACACAGATACGCAGTATTTT
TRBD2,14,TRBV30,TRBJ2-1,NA,CAWSLSGLAGGKFF,TGTGCCTGGAGTCTTTCGGGACTAGCGGGGGGGAAGTTCTTC
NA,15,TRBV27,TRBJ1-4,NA,CASTPLGGSEEKLFF,TGTGCCAGCACTCCTCTAGGGGGGAGTGAAGAAAAACTGTTTTTT
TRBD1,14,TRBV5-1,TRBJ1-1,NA,CASSPGQGATEAFF,TGCGCCAGCAGCCCTGGACAGGGTGCCACTGAAGCTTTCTTT
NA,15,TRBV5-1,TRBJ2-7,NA,CASSLEGAGAGEQYF,TGCGCCAGCAGCTTGGAAGGGGCAGGGGCGGGCGAGCAGTACTTC
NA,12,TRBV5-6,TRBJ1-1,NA,CASSSKDTEAFF,TGTGCCAGCAGCTCCAAGGACACTGAAGCTTTCTTT
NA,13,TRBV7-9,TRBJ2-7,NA,CASSLGPVVEQYF,TGTGCCAGCAGCTTAGGTCCGGTCGTCGAGCAGTACTTC
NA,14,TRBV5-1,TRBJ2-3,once,CASSLVRDTDTQYF,TGCGCCAGCAGCTTGGTTCGGGACACAGATACGCAGTATTTT
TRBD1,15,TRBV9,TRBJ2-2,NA,CASSVATGVTGELFF,TGTGCCAGCAGCGTAGCGACAGGGGTGACCGGGGAGCTGTTTTTT
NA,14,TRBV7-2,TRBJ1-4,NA,CASSLPGTNEKLFF,TGTGCCAGCAGCTTGCCAGGAACTAATGAAAAACTGTTTTTT
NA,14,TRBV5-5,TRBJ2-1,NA,CASITMGGYNEQFF,TGTGCCAGCATCACGATGGGGGGATACAATGAGCAGTTCTTC
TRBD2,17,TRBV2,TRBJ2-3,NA,CASSPKGLAGRGDTQYF,TGTGCCAGCAGTCCGAAGGGACTAGCGGGACGAGGAGATACGCAGTATTTT
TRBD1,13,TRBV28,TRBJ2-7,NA,CASTPGDSYEQYF,TGTGCCAGCACCCCTGGGGACAGCTACGAGCAGTACTTC
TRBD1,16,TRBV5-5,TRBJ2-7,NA,CASSPQGAGAIYEQYF,TGTGCCAGCAGCCCTCAGGGGGCGGGCGCAATCTACGAGCAGTACTTC
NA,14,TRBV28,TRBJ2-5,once,CASSFGSAQETQYF,TGTGCCAGCAGTTTTGGGTCAGCCCAAGAGACCCAGTACTTC
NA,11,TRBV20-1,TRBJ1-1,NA,CSASLNTEAFF,TGCAGTGCTAGCCTTAACACTGAAGCTTTCTTT
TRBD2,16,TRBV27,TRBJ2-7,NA,CASSLYRTSGSYEQYF,TGTGCCAGCAGTTTATACAGGACTAGTGGTTCCTACGAGCAGTACTTC
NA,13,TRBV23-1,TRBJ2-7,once,CASSQSSSYEQYF,TGCGCCAGCAGTCAATCATCCAGCTACGAGCAGTACTTC
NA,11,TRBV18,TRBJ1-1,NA,CASSPEGEAFF,TGTGCCAGCTCACCGGAAGGTGAAGCTTTCTTT
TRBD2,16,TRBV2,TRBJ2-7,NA,CASSGTSGIMVYEQYF,TGTGCCAGCAGTGGGACTAGCGGGATCATGGTATACGAGCAGTACTTC
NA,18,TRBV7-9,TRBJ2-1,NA,CASSFTLRPGGHYNEQFF,TGTGCCAGCAGCTTCACTCTACGTCCCGGGGGGCACTACAATGAGCAGTTCTTC